The 22 T cell receptor beta chains below come from one sample, sequenced in a study of Ad26.COV2.S vaccination and SARS-CoV-2 variants. Treatment here: about 20 received Ad26.COV2.S at low or high dose, single or two shots; about 5 received placebo; per-sample allocation not given. Sampling happened 63 days after the first vaccine or placebo injection. TCRdb keeps only in-frame clones here, not all; method: immunoSEQ multiplex PCR. Of 300,000 to 350,000 clones in the sample, around 89% were seen once. Specimen: peripheral blood, collected in a trial of Ad26.COV2.S vaccine versus placebo. These receptors were taken from a person between 18 and 65 years old who received the Ad26.COV2.S COVID-19 vaccine or a placebo.

V usage is TRBV5-6 and J usage is TRBJ1-2; weak D call: TRBD1 (5 bases). This CDR3 has 15 amino acids. Germline loops: CDR1 SGHDT, CDR2 YYEEEE. V shed 1 base and J shed 6 bases, with 16 bases lying between them. Here the CDR3 DNA reads TGTGCCAGCAGCTTGCGAGTTCAGGGCATGCATGGCTACACCTTC. It specifies CASSLRVQGMHGYTF. Full variable domain (rest looked up from reference TRBV5-6 and TRBJ1-2): DAGVTQSPTHLIKTRGQQVTLRCSPKSGHDTVSWYQQALGQGPQFIFQYYEEEERQRGNFPDRFSGHQFPNYSSELNVNALLLGDSALYLCASSLRVQGMHGYTFGSGTRLTVV.

The chain employs TRBV4-1 and TRBJ2-1; 14 bases agree with TRBD2. CDR3 length: 18 amino acids. Per the germline V gene, CDR1 is MGHRA and CDR2 is YSYEKL. V trimming: 6 bases; J trimming: 3 bases; junction bases outside the gene matches: 10. This chain's CDR3 is CASSTKSGLAGGYNEQFF. CDR3 nucleotide sequence: TGCGCCAGCAGTACAAAGAGCGGACTAGCGGGGGGCTACAATGAGCAGTTCTTC.

This clone was seen a few times. The chain has TRBV11-2 and TRBJ2-3; TRBD1 matches 10 bases. CDR1 is SGHAT and CDR2 is FQNNGV in the germline V gene. There are 18 residues in the CDR3. V was clipped by 1 base and J by 1 base; unmatched bases: 8. In DNA, the CDR3 is TGTGCCAGCAGCTTAGGTCGGGGACAGGGGATCGGCACAGATACGCAGTATTTT. This translates into CASSLGRGQGIGTDTQYF. Together with reference TRBV11-2 and TRBJ2-3, the CDR3 gives the full variable domain: EAGVAQSPRYKIIEKRQSVAFWCNPISGHATLYWYQQILGQGPKLLIQFQNNGVVDDSQLPKDRFSAERLKGVDSTLKIQPAKLEDSAVYLCASSLGRGQGIGTDTQYFGPGTRLTVL.

The genes are TRBV24-1 and TRBJ2-2; D is perhaps TRBD1 or TRBD2 (5 bases each). Trimming cost V 8 bases and J 0 bases, with 9 bases left between them. The CDR3 is 14 residues long. The germline CDR1 and CDR2 sequences are KGHDR and SFDVKD. CDR3 in DNA: TGTGCCACCAAAAGAGGGGCGAACACCGGGGAGCTGTTTTTT. Amino acids: CATKRGANTGELFF.

This clone came up once. The chain joins TRBV15 to TRBJ2-3; D unclear. Trimming left V 0 bases short and J 4 bases short, with 5 bases between. Per the germline V gene, CDR1 is LNHNV and CDR2 is YYDKDF (reference sequence). The CDR3 is 13 amino acids. The CDR3 here is CATSRDRADTQYF. The DNA for the CDR3 is TGTGCCACCAGCAGAGATCGAGCAGATACGCAGTATTTT.

The chain couples TRBV19 to TRBJ2-2, with D possibly matching TRBD2 (5 bases). Germline V lookup: CDR1 LNHDA, CDR2 SQIVND (reference sequence). The V gene lost 5 bases and the J gene lost 5 bases, with 12 bases spanning the gap. This CDR3 is 14 amino acids long. CDR3 coding DNA: TGTGCCAGTAGTCGGCCGGAGGTTACCGGGGAGCTGTTTTTT. Amino acid sequence: CASSRPEVTGELFF.

This clone was seen once. The chain uses TRBV28 and TRBJ1-1; TRBD1 aligns across 8 bases. CDR3 length equals 16 residues. Losses at the gene ends were 7 bases for V and 4 bases for J; bases not matched to a gene: 14. CDR1 and CDR2 (germline): MDHEN, SYDVKM. CDR3 coding DNA: TGTGCCAGCACCCAACCTTCGACAGGGGCTACCACTGAAGCTTTCTTT. Amino acid sequence: CASTQPSTGATTEAFF.

The chain links TRBV4-2 to TRBJ2-3, with 7 bases fitting TRBD1. Germline lookup yields CDR1 LGHNA and CDR2 YNFKEQ. J lost 1 base, V lost 4 bases, and 2 bases had no gene match. There are 14 residues in the CDR3. CDR3 nucleotides: TGTGCCAGCAGCCCAGGACAGGGCACAGATACGCAGTATTTT. Protein product: CASSPGQGTDTQYF.

V gene TRBV30 combines with J gene TRBJ2-7, with TRBD1 as a possible D gene (5 bases). V lost 0 bases and J 8 bases, leaving 20 bases between the germline ends. Germline-derived CDR1 and CDR2 are GTSNPN and SVGIG (reference sequence). CDR3 size: 15 residues. CDR3 sequence: CAWSVQVAVPTKQYF. The CDR3 DNA sequence: TGTGCCTGGAGTGTACAGGTGGCGGTGCCTACGAAGCAGTACTTC.

This chain links TRBV7-6 with TRBJ2-7, with D maybe TRBD2 (5 bases). The CDR3 has 13 residues. Germline CDR1 reads SGHVS; CDR2 reads FNYEAQ. V was cut by 1 base and J by 8 bases, with 12 bases left in between. For the CDR3, the DNA is TGTGCCAGCAGCTTAGGGGTTGCGGGTCAGCAGTACTTC. The encoded protein is CASSLGVAGQQYF.

This rearrangement joins TRBV6-5 to TRBJ2-7; 10 nucleotides match TRBD1. CDR1 and CDR2 from the germline V gene are MNHEY and SVGAGI. V shed 7 bases, J shed 0 bases, and the junction held 6 bases outside the gene matches. The CDR3 is made up of 15 amino acids. CDR3: CASIRDRGTSYEQYF. The CDR3 bases are TGTGCCAGCATCCGGGACAGGGGTACCTCCTACGAGCAGTACTTC.

This rearrangement joins TRBV7-2 to TRBJ1-5, with D tentatively TRBD1 (6 bases). The CDR3 contains 13 residues. V lost 5 bases to trimming and J lost 4 bases, with 9 bases between them. Germline CDR1 SGHTA, CDR2 FQGNSA. The CDR3 loop is CASSTRGNQPQHF. The CDR3 coding sequence is TGTGCCAGCAGCACCAGGGGAAATCAGCCCCAGCATTTT.

CDR3 DNA: TGCGCCAGCAGCTTAAGCGCAGGGTTGAACACTGAAGCTTTCTTT. Its translation: CASSLSAGLNTEAFF. This rearrangement joins TRBV5-1 to TRBJ1-1; a possible D gene is TRBD1 (5 bases). Germline CDR1 reads SGHRS; CDR2 reads YFSETQ. V lost 2 bases to trimming and J lost 0 bases, with 11 bases between them. This CDR3 has 15 amino acids. The entire variable domain, with the rest obtained from reference TRBV5-1 and TRBJ1-1, is as follows: KAGVTQTPRYLIKTRGQQVTLSCSPISGHRSVSWYQQTPGQGLQFLFEYFSETQRNKGNFPGRFSGRQFSNSRSEMNVSTLELGDSALYLCASSLSAGLNTEAFFGQGTRLTVV.

The chain links TRBV18 to TRBJ2-3, with 7 bases lining up with TRBD2. The CDR3 contains 19 residues. After removal of 2 bases from V and 0 bases from J, the junction contained 14 bases not matched to a gene. Germline values: CDR1 KGHSH, CDR2 LQKENI. CDR3 sequence: CASSPSRGVPRKSTDTQYF. Written as DNA, the CDR3 is TGTGCCAGCTCACCAAGTCGGGGGGTGCCGAGGAAGAGCACAGATACGCAGTATTTT.

V is TRBV28 and J is TRBJ2-3, with 12 positions matching TRBD2. V lost 7 bases and J lost 4; bases outside the gene matches: 6. The CDR3 sequence is 15 residues long. Per the germline V gene, CDR1 is MDHEN and CDR2 is SYDVKM. The CDR3 is CASTLAGGSPDTQYF. For the CDR3, the DNA is TGTGCCAGCACTCTAGCGGGAGGGAGCCCAGATACGCAGTATTTT.

The chain employs TRBV19 and TRBJ1-1; D may be TRBD1 (6 bases). The CDR3 runs to 15 residues. From germline, CDR1 is LNHDA and CDR2 SQIVND (reference sequence). Trimming removed 5 bases from V and 3 bases from J, with 16 bases in between. The DNA for the CDR3 is TGTGCCAGTAGTTACACGGGGGCGCGGGACACTGAAGCTTTCTTT. Amino acid sequence: CASSYTGARDTEAFF.

This chain joins TRBV7-9 and TRBJ2-3; TRBD1 agrees at 9 bases. The CDR3 is made up of 15 amino acids. The trim removed 5 bases at V and 7 bases at J, leaving 10 bases unmatched. Germline-derived CDR1 and CDR2 are SEHNR and FQNEAQ (reference sequence). CDR3 bases: TGTGCCAGCAGCGCAGAGGGACAGGGTTTAAATACGCAGTATTTT. Its protein is CASSAEGQGLNTQYF.

V is TRBV6-1 and J is TRBJ1-1; D unresolved. The CDR3 has 15 residues. Looked up from germline, CDR1 is MNHNS and CDR2 is SASEGT. V dropped 0 bases and J dropped 0 bases, with 8 bases sitting between them. CDR3 amino acids: CASSEARHLNTEAFF. The CDR3 bases are TGTGCCAGCAGTGAAGCGCGACACCTGAACACTGAAGCTTTCTTT.

The chain uses TRBV19 and TRBJ2-2; D is uncertain. The CDR3 sequence is 15 residues long. Per the germline V gene, CDR1 is LNHDA and CDR2 is SQIVND (reference sequence). V dropped 4 bases and J dropped 5 bases, with 14 bases sitting between them. CDR3 sequence reads: CASSTRGRKTGELFF. CDR3 sequence (DNA): TGTGCCAGTAGTACCCGCGGACGTAAGACCGGGGAGCTGTTTTTT.

In DNA, the CDR3 is TGTGCCAGCAGCGTAGTGGGGACCTCCTACAATGAGCAGTTCTTC. This translates into CASSVVGTSYNEQFF. V gene TRBV9 combines with J gene TRBJ2-1; D may be TRBD1 or TRBD2 (5 bases each). V lost 0 bases and J 0 bases, leaving 7 bases between the germline ends. This CDR3 contains 15 residues. Germline assignment: CDR1 SGDLS and CDR2 YYNGEE.

The count of this clone is one. The chain carries TRBV18 and TRBJ2-1; D remains ambiguous. Trimming cost V 6 bases and J 0 bases, with 12 bases left between them. The germline CDR1 and CDR2 sequences are KGHSH and LQKENI. CDR3 length equals 15 residues. CDR3 sequence: CASSRLPSSYNEQFF. As DNA, the CDR3 is TGTGCCAGCTCCCGCCTTCCGAGCTCCTACAATGAGCAGTTCTTC.

The chain employs TRBV24-1 and TRBJ2-2, with TRBD1 as a possible D gene (6 bases). Trimming cost V 5 bases and J 3 bases, with 15 bases left between them. The CDR3 is made up of 16 amino acids. Germline values: CDR1 KGHDR, CDR2 SFDVKD. The CDR3 loop is CATSGGSGQYTGELFF. CDR3 sequence (DNA): TGTGCCACCAGTGGTGGAAGCGGACAGTACACCGGGGAGCTGTTTTTT.